This T cell receptor (beta chain) was identified in a study of blood T cell repertoires in COVID-19. The V gene lost 4 bases and the J gene lost 4 bases, with 8 bases spanning the gap. The germline CDR1 and CDR2 sequences are LGHDT and YNNKEL (reference sequence). The CDR3 loop spans 12 amino acids. Sequencing was performed with immunoSEQ multiplex PCR; in TCRdb, only in-frame clones are kept and a portion is missing. The sample has more than 350,000 clones, 70% to 90% seen once. Residents of around 24 US areas, aged roughly 18 to 95 years, made up the participants. Grouping used clinical history reported by participants in a survey and questionnaire. This clone was detected only once.

The chain recombines TRBV3-1 (or the pseudogene TRBV3-2) with TRBJ2-7, with D possibly TRBD2 on 5 matching bases. This clonotype originated in a woman between 18 and 29 years old who had been exposed to COVID-19. Material: PBMCs or T cells enriched from blood (not recorded which). The CDR3 coding sequence is TGTGCCAGCAGCCTGGCGGGTTACGAGCAGTACTTC. Its protein product is CASSLAGYEQYF.